The rows below give T cell receptor beta chains drawn from one sample of a study of blood T cell repertoires in COVID-19. Sequenced by immunoSEQ multiplex PCR; TCRdb stores in-frame clones only, minus some. The sample includes around 140,000 clones, about nine tenths seen only once; the top ten take roughly 4.3%. The sequencing input was PBMCs or T cells enriched from blood (not recorded which). The receptors were sampled from a man aged 45-65 years who had recovered from COVID-19. Each CDR3 is given with its conserved first and last residue. D genes are given only for firm matches. Where a row states a size, it is once, few, many or the class of an expanded clone; other rows omit it.

cdr3_nt	cdr3_aa	j_call	v_call	clone_size	d_call
TGTGCCAGTAGTCCCCAGCAGGGGGCGAAGACCCAGTACTTC	CASSPQQGAKTQYF	TRBJ2-5	TRBV19	-	TRBD1
TGTGCCAGCCAGGGGATGGGACTAAATGAGCAGTTCTTC	CASQGMGLNEQFF	TRBJ2-1	TRBV12-3/TRBV12-4	-	-
TGTGCCAGCAGCTTAGCAGGGGGCCACCACAATGAGCAGTTCTTC	CASSLAGGHHNEQFF	TRBJ2-1	TRBV7-7	-	TRBD1
TGCGCCAGCAGCTTACCACAGGGCACAGATACGCAGTATTTT	CASSLPQGTDTQYF	TRBJ2-3	TRBV5-1	few	-
TGTGCCTGGAGTAGGATCGGGAAATCAGAAGAAAAACTGTTTTTT	CAWSRIGKSEEKLFF	TRBJ1-4	TRBV30	-	-
TGTGCCAGCAGTCAGAAACAGGGGGCAAATCAGCCCCAGCATTTT	CASSQKQGANQPQHF	TRBJ1-5	TRBV6-5	-	TRBD1
TGTGCCAGTAGTACCAACCTTCGGACAGGGGGCTTTTTTCAGCCCCAGCATTTT	CASSTNLRTGGFFQPQHF	TRBJ1-5	TRBV19	-	TRBD1
TGTGCCAGCAGCTTAACGAGCGGGGGGGCCTCCACCGGGGAGCTGTTTTTT	CASSLTSGGASTGELFF	TRBJ2-2	TRBV11-2	-	TRBD2
TGTGCCAGCAGCTTCCGGGACACCCAGAGGTATGGCTACACCTTC	CASSFRDTQRYGYTF	TRBJ1-2	TRBV5-5	-	-
TGCAGTGCTAGTCAGCGGGAGGGGTCAGATACGCAGTATTTT	CSASQREGSDTQYF	TRBJ2-3	TRBV20-1	-	TRBD2
TGTGCCATCAGTGAGTCGTCCCCTTATAGCAATCAGCCCCAGCATTTT	CAISESSPYSNQPQHF	TRBJ1-5	TRBV10-3	-	-
TGTGCCAGCAGCTTAGCCGGACAGGGCGAGGGCTACACCTTC	CASSLAGQGEGYTF	TRBJ1-2	TRBV7-9	-	TRBD1
TGTGCCAGCAGTTCTTTATATGGCTACACCTTC	CASSSLYGYTF	TRBJ1-2	TRBV28	once	-
TGTGCCAGCAGCTCGGTCGACAGGGGATACACAGATACGCAGTATTTT	CASSSVDRGYTDTQYF	TRBJ2-3	TRBV9	-	TRBD1
TGTGCCAGTAGTATTCAGGGGAACACTGAAGCTTTCTTT	CASSIQGNTEAFF	TRBJ1-1	TRBV19	-	-
TGCGCCAGCAGTGATGGGGCTTTTAGAGCGGGCCGGGGAAAGACCCAGTACTTC	CASSDGAFRAGRGKTQYF	TRBJ2-5	TRBV10-2	-	-
TGCGCCAGCACCAAGACAGGGATGGGTAGTTCACCCCTCCACTTT	CASTKTGMGSSPLHF	TRBJ1-6	TRBV5-1	-	TRBD1
TGTGCCAGCAGTGAAGCGGGGGGTAAGACTGAAGCTTTCTTT	CASSEAGGKTEAFF	TRBJ1-1	TRBV2	-	-
TGTGCCAGCAGCTTAGGGCAGGGGGCAGAGGAAAACACCATATATTTT	CASSLGQGAEENTIYF	TRBJ1-3	TRBV11-2	-	TRBD1
TGTGCCAGCAGCTTCAATCAGGGGGGCGGAAACACTGAAGCTTTCTTT	CASSFNQGGGNTEAFF	TRBJ1-1	TRBV7-9	-	TRBD1
TGTGCCAGCAGGAGAACGCCGGCACGGCGGTTCCAAGAGACCCAGTACTTC	CASRRTPARRFQETQYF	TRBJ2-5	TRBV28	-	-
TGTGCCAGCAGCCCTTTTGGGGGGGATAAGGGCTACACCTTC	CASSPFGGDKGYTF	TRBJ1-2	TRBV7-2	-	-
TGTGCCAGCAGTAAGGGACAGGGAAAATCCTATAATTCACCCCTCCACTTT	CASSKGQGKSYNSPLHF	TRBJ1-6	TRBV28	-	TRBD1
TGTGCCAGCAGTGAACGGGGGGGGCCGTACACCGGGGAGCTGTTTTTT	CASSERGGPYTGELFF	TRBJ2-2	TRBV2	-	TRBD2
TGCGCCAGCAGCTTGCTCCCCGGGACTGCTACCTACGAGCAGTACTTC	CASSLLPGTATYEQYF	TRBJ2-7	TRBV5-1	-	-
TGTGCCAGCAGCTCCTCTCTAGGGACAGGGGATGGCTACACCTTC	CASSSSLGTGDGYTF	TRBJ1-2	TRBV13	-	TRBD1
TGTGCCAGGGGACGGGGACTACCTTACAATGAGCAGTTCTTC	CARGRGLPYNEQFF	TRBJ2-1	TRBV2	-	TRBD2
TGTGCCAGCACCATGGGACAGGGTAAGGGGGACTATGGCTACACCTTC	CASTMGQGKGDYGYTF	TRBJ1-2	TRBV9	-	TRBD1
TGTGCCAGCTCACCACCGGGGACTAGCGGGAAAAATGAGCAGTTCTTC	CASSPPGTSGKNEQFF	TRBJ2-1	TRBV18	-	TRBD2
TGTGCCAGCAGTGAAATGGAGGGGGCCTCTGAAGCTTTCTTT	CASSEMEGASEAFF	TRBJ1-1	TRBV2	-	TRBD1
TGTGCCAGCAGTTTAGGATACAATGGCTACACCTTC	CASSLGYNGYTF	TRBJ1-2	TRBV12-3/TRBV12-4	-	-
TGTGCCAGCAGCAGGGGAGGGGGTCGGGATCCGTACTTC	CASSRGGGRDPYF	TRBJ2-5	TRBV5-4	-	-
TGTGCCACCAGTGATTCTAAAGATACGCAGTATTTT	CATSDSKDTQYF	TRBJ2-3	TRBV24-1	-	-
TGTGCCAGTAGTATTAATCTTCCTCAGCCCCAGCATTTT	CASSINLPQPQHF	TRBJ1-5	TRBV19	-	-
TGTGCCAGCAGTTCAACAGGTATGCCCCAGCATTTT	CASSSTGMPQHF	TRBJ1-5	TRBV28	-	-
TGTGCCAGCTCGGGGAGCTCCTATAATTCACCCCTCCACTTT	CASSGSSYNSPLHF	TRBJ1-6	TRBV2	few	-
TGTGCCAGCAGCTTAGGACTAGCGGGGTTGTACAATGAGCAGTTCTTC	CASSLGLAGLYNEQFF	TRBJ2-1	TRBV11-2	-	TRBD2
TGTGCCAGCAGCTTCGGTAGTAACACTGAAGCTTTCTTT	CASSFGSNTEAFF	TRBJ1-1	TRBV7-3	once	-
TGTGCCAGCAGCCAAGACGGGACAGGGACGTTGCAAGCTTTCTTT	CASSQDGTGTLQAFF	TRBJ1-1	TRBV3-1/TRBV3-2	-	TRBD1
TGTGCCAGCAGTCAGACAGGGAGCGACTATGGCTACACCTTC	CASSQTGSDYGYTF	TRBJ1-2	TRBV28	-	TRBD1
TGTGCCACCAGCAGGGACTTCTCCTCGTACAATGAGCAGTTCTTC	CATSRDFSSYNEQFF	TRBJ2-1	TRBV15	-	-
TGTGCCAGCAGGTGGACAGGGCGCCCATCGAACACTGAAGCTTTCTTT	CASRWTGRPSNTEAFF	TRBJ1-1	TRBV7-2	-	TRBD1
TGTGCCAGCAGCTTACAGGGGCAGGGCGGCAATCAGCCCCAGCATTTT	CASSLQGQGGNQPQHF	TRBJ1-5	TRBV7-2	few	-
TGTGCCAGCATTTCGGTGAACACTGAAGCTTTCTTT	CASISVNTEAFF	TRBJ1-1	TRBV28	-	-
TGTGCCAGCAGTTCACTCCGGGCGGGCTATGGCTACACCTTC	CASSSLRAGYGYTF	TRBJ1-2	TRBV27	-	-
TGTGCCAGCAGCCCGGGAAGCACAGATACGCAGTATTTT	CASSPGSTDTQYF	TRBJ2-3	TRBV5-4	-	-
TGCGCCAGCAGCCCAATGCGCCGTGAGGAAAACATTCAGTACTTC	CASSPMRREENIQYF	TRBJ2-4	TRBV5-1	-	-
TGTGCCAGCAGTTCCGCAGCGGGAGGTAACACCGGGGAGCTGTTTTTT	CASSSAAGGNTGELFF	TRBJ2-2	TRBV28	few	TRBD2
TGCGCCAGCAGCCCCCGACAGGGAGAAGTGACTGAAGCTTTCTTT	CASSPRQGEVTEAFF	TRBJ1-1	TRBV5-1	-	TRBD1
TGCGCCAGCAGTGATTCGGGGGAAGTTTACTTACACACTGAAGCTTTCTTT	CASSDSGEVYLHTEAFF	TRBJ1-1	TRBV10-1	-	-
TGTGCCAGTAGGGGGCCAGGCAATCAGCCCCAGCATTTT	CASRGPGNQPQHF	TRBJ1-5	TRBV19	-	-
TGTGCCAGCAGCCCGAGAAGGTCTAGCGGGATGGACACCGGGGAGCTGTTTTTT	CASSPRRSSGMDTGELFF	TRBJ2-2	TRBV14	-	TRBD2
TGCAGTGCTAGTGATTTTAACGCAGTTAAAGAGACCCAGTACTTC	CSASDFNAVKETQYF	TRBJ2-5	TRBV20-1	-	-